The clone carrying this T cell receptor beta chain has a count of ten or more. Antigen: not known. The sample comes from a study of T-cell memory formation after mild COVID-19. Study-wide findings and caveats: The finding that pre-infection memory included some responding clones suggested that cross-reactive memory joined. Later expanders leaned CD4+, whereas day 15 to 85 contracting clones were balanced CD4/CD8.

V was cut by 0 bases and J by 9 bases, with 8 bases left in between. Germline lookup yields CDR1 SGHDN and CDR2 FVKESK. The CDR3 spans 13 residues. TCRdb processed the 5' RACE reads anew with MiXCR; each CDR3 protein has one entry. The repertoire consists of about 170,000 distinct CDR3 sequences, with approximately 13% occurring once and the leading ten covering roughly 3.4%. The source is a young man who had mild COVID-19 (a few samples of this study predate the infection). Cell type and time point are not known. The chain has TRBV14 and TRBJ2-2; D is unresolved. The specimen was PBMCs or a T cell subset sorted from them (not recorded which). The CDR3 DNA sequence: TGTGCCAGCAGCCAAGATCTCGCCCGGGAGCTGTTTTTT. Translating gives CASSQDLARELFF. Filled out from reference TRBV14 and TRBJ2-2, the complete variable domain reads EAGVTQFPSHSVIEKGQTVTLRCDPISGHDNLYWYRRVMGKEIKFLLHFVKESKQDESGMPNNRFLAERTGGTYSTLKVQPAELEDSGVYFCASSQDLARELFFGEGSRLTVL.